The 21 T cell receptor beta chains below come from one sample, sequenced in a study of T cell changes during pregnancy in multiple sclerosis. The assay was immunoSEQ multiplex PCR, and TCRdb's table has in-frame clones only and misses some. There are tens of thousands of clones in the sample; less than 95% occur only once, and roughly 0.5% lies in the top ten. The material was CD4+ T cells from peripheral blood mononuclear cells, obtained in the third trimester of pregnancy. The receptors originated from a female donor with multiple sclerosis, enrolled in a pregnancy study.

This chain joins TRBV19 and TRBJ1-6; 9 positions match TRBD1. V dropped 4 bases and J dropped 6; count of bases not matched to a gene: 7. CDR1 is LNHDA, CDR2 SQIVND, per germline (reference sequence). The CDR3 consists of 16 residues. The CDR3: CASSNNPGQGNSPLHF. The CDR3 DNA sequence: TGTGCCAGTAGTAACAACCCGGGACAGGGTAATTCACCCCTCCACTTT.

The J gene is TRBJ2-7, the V gene TRBV4-3, with 7 bases that match TRBD1. The V segment lost 5 bases and the J segment 0 bases; nucleotides outside the gene matches: 7. The CDR3 has 15 amino acids. Germline loops: CDR1 LGHNA, CDR2 YSLEER. CDR3 nucleotide sequence: TGCGCCAGCAGCTCGGACAGGCGTAACTCCTACGAGCAGTACTTC. Its translation is CASSSDRRNSYEQYF.

The V gene is TRBV27, the J gene TRBJ1-4; a weak D match, TRBD1 (5 bases). V lost 8 bases and J 4 bases, leaving 11 bases between the germline ends. CDR1 is MNHEY, CDR2 SMNVEV, per germline (reference sequence). CDR3 length: 13 amino acids. The DNA for the CDR3 is TGTGCCAGCGGCCGGGGGGGTAATGAAAAACTGTTTTTT. This codes for CASGRGGNEKLFF.

The V call is TRBV9, the J call TRBJ2-3; the match to TRBD2 covers 10 bases. V dropped 0 bases and J dropped 4; count of bases not matched to a gene: 8. The CDR3 is 17 amino acids. Germline V gene sequence: CDR1 SGDLS, CDR2 YYNGEE. CDR3 DNA sequence: TGTGCCAGCAGCGTAGCGGGGCTAGCGGGAGTCGCAGATACGCAGTATTTT. Amino acid sequence: CASSVAGLAGVADTQYF.

The CDR3 DNA follows: TGCAGCGTTGTTATCGGGTTTAGCACAGATACGCAGTATTTT. Its protein product is CSVVIGFSTDTQYF. The V and J genes are TRBV29-1 and TRBJ2-3; unclear D gene. The V end lost 4 bases, the J end lost 0 bases, and 11 bases lay between the germline ends. Germline V gene data show CDR1 as SQVTM and CDR2 as ANQGSEA. This CDR3 spans 14 amino acids.

The V call is TRBV5-1, the J call TRBJ2-2; 9 bases fit TRBD1. The V gene's germline CDR1 is SGHRS and CDR2 YFSETQ. Losses at the gene ends were 3 bases for V and 6 bases for J; bases not matched to a gene: 12. This CDR3 contains 17 residues. As DNA, the CDR3 is TGCGCCAGCAGCTCCAATAACAGGGGGCAAGGCGCCGGGGAGCTGTTTTTT. This codes for CASSSNNRGQGAGELFF.

V and J are TRBV25-1 and TRBJ1-2; TRBD1 is a possible D gene (6 bases). Looked up from germline, CDR1 is MGHDK and CDR2 is SYGVNS. The V end was cut by 4 bases, the J end by 6 bases, with 12 bases between. The CDR3 runs 13 residues. The CDR3 loop reads CASSGGRTDGYTF. The CDR3 nucleotides read TGTGCCAGCAGTGGGGGCAGGACAGATGGCTACACCTTC.

The rearrangement links TRBV7-9 to TRBJ2-3, with a tentative D call TRBD2 (5 bases). The CDR3 runs to 14 residues. Germline assignment: CDR1 SEHNR and CDR2 FQNEAQ (reference sequence). V gave up 2 bases and J gave up 6 bases, with 12 bases separating them. CDR3 in amino acids: CASSLKGRSDTQYF. In DNA form, the CDR3 reads TGTGCCAGCAGCTTAAAAGGGAGATCGGATACGCAGTATTTT.

This chain links TRBV27 with TRBJ2-3; D is possibly TRBD2 (6 bases). The V and J ends lost 6 bases and 2 bases respectively, with 15 bases between them. CDR3 length: 15 amino acids. The germline CDR1 and CDR2 sequences are MNHEY and SMNVEV (reference sequence). The CDR3, as DNA: TGTGCCAGCAGGGGTTTCGGGGGTTACACAGATACGCAGTATTTT. Amino acid sequence: CASRGFGGYTDTQYF.

There are a few counts of this clone. The chain uses TRBV2 and TRBJ1-1; possible D gene TRBD1, 6 bases. The germline V gene encodes CDR1 SNHLY and CDR2 FYNNEI. The CDR3 runs to 14 residues. Deletions cut 6 bases from V and 5 bases from J, with 16 bases between. The DNA of the CDR3 is TGTGCCAGCAGGTCCGTGCGGGGGGCGACTGAAGCTTTCTTT. Its protein product is CASRSVRGATEAFF.

This chain uses TRBV21-1 with TRBJ1-1. TRBV21-1 is given as a pseudogene. This CDR3 contains 14 residues. The CDR3 region is CASPGSFLNTEAFF. Written as DNA, the CDR3 is TGTGCCAGCCCCGGGTCTTTCTTGAACACTGAAGCTTTCTTT.

This sequence joins TRBV18 and TRBJ2-6; D uncertain. CDR1 is KGHSH and CDR2 is LQKENI in the germline V gene. V was trimmed by 4 bases and J by 0 bases, leaving 7 bases between them. The CDR3 sequence is 15 residues long. The chain's CDR3 is CASSQSDSGANVLTF. The CDR3 nucleotides read TGTGCCAGCTCACAGTCAGACTCTGGGGCCAACGTCCTGACTTTC.

About this clone: This CDR3 fails to terminate in the conserved phenylalanine or tryptophan, so it likely reflects a read error. The chain recombines TRBV15 with TRBJ1-5; D unresolved. Germline V gives CDR1 LNHNV, CDR2 YYDKDF (reference sequence). The length of the CDR3 is 16 residues. Trimming left V 5 bases short and J 1 base short, with 15 bases between. The CDR3, as DNA: TGTGCCACCAGCCGAGGTTGGGGTGGGAGCAATCAGCCCCAGCATCTT. The encoded protein is CATSRGWGGSNQPQHL.

The chain uses TRBV5-4 and TRBJ1-5, with D perhaps TRBD1 (6 bases). The ends were cut back, 4 bases at V and 7 bases at J, with 15 bases in the middle. This CDR3 comprises 14 residues. Germline V lookup: CDR1 SGHNT, CDR2 YYREEE (reference sequence). CDR3 bases: TGTGCCAGCAGCCTACAGGGAGCGAGGCAGCCCCAGCATTTT. Translating gives CASSLQGARQPQHF.

The V gene is TRBV5-3, the J gene TRBJ2-7; 7 bases are shared with TRBD1. TRBV5-3 belongs to the ORF category, with a function that is uncertain. This CDR3 spans 17 amino acids. V was clipped by 4 bases and J by 4 bases; unmatched bases: 17. CDR3 sequence reads: CARSDPSPRGSRYEQYF. CDR3 coding DNA: TGTGCCAGAAGCGACCCCAGTCCCAGGGGGTCCCGATACGAGCAGTACTTC.

V usage is TRBV11-3 and J usage is TRBJ1-2; 7 bases align to TRBD1. The V segment lost 2 bases and the J segment 3 bases; nucleotides outside the gene matches: 9. Germline values: CDR1 SGHNT, CDR2 YENEEA. The CDR3 covers 16 residues. The CDR3 nucleotides read TGTGCCAGCAGCTTACCACAGGGGCGGTGTGACTATGGCTACACCTTC. This sequence encodes CASSLPQGRCDYGYTF.

The chain combines TRBV14 with TRBJ1-1; 11 positions match TRBD1. J lost 7 bases, V lost 1 base, and 14 bases had no gene match. The CDR3 is 18 residues long. Germline CDR1 reads SGHDN; CDR2 reads FVKESK. The CDR3 reads CASSQAQGTGGTGGEAFF. CDR3 in DNA: TGTGCCAGCAGCCAAGCCCAAGGGACAGGGGGGACCGGAGGTGAAGCTTTCTTT.

This clone was detected a few times. The genes are TRBV29-1 and TRBJ2-2; no definite D call. V dropped 7 bases and J dropped 2 bases, with 11 bases sitting between them. This CDR3 contains 13 residues. Germline V gives CDR1 SQVTM, CDR2 ANQGSEA. CDR3 loop: CSAPSTNTGELFF. Written as DNA, the CDR3 is TGCAGCGCTCCGTCTACTAACACCGGGGAGCTGTTTTTT.

This clone was seen once. The chain couples TRBV6-5 to TRBJ2-3, with 9 nucleotides matching TRBD1. The CDR3 is made up of 15 amino acids. V lost 7 bases, J lost 1 base, and 6 bases stayed unmatched. Germline-derived CDR1 and CDR2 are MNHEY and SVGAGI. This CDR3 reads CASTSGDRGTDTQYF. Written as DNA, the CDR3 is TGTGCCAGCACCTCCGGGGACAGGGGCACAGATACGCAGTATTTT.

The chain joins TRBV18 to TRBJ2-1; 8 bases are a match to TRBD2. The CDR3 contains 15 residues. V was pared by 3 bases and J by 8 bases, with 9 bases of the junction left unmatched. Germline CDR1 KGHSH, CDR2 LQKENI. The CDR3 here is CASSPSGSLIYEQFF. The DNA of the CDR3 is TGTGCCAGCTCACCGAGCGGGAGCCTCATCTATGAGCAGTTCTTC.

This clone was recorded only once. The V call is TRBV19, the J call TRBJ1-5; TRBD1 might be the D (5 bases). The CDR3 is 15 residues long. The V and J ends lost 0 bases and 4 bases respectively, with 10 bases between them. The germline V gene encodes CDR1 LNHDA and CDR2 SQIVND (reference sequence). CDR3 sequence: CASSIDHRTNQPQHF. Here the CDR3 DNA reads TGTGCCAGTAGTATAGATCACAGGACGAATCAGCCCCAGCATTTT.